The T cell receptor beta chain described here comes from a study of follicular helper T cells after annual influenza vaccination. Overall study results and limits: ICOS+CD38+ cTfh clonality change tracked circulating plasmablast frequency change.

As for time point: 2014-2015 season, 7 days after vaccination. CDR3 length: 14 residues. The V gene lost 1 base and the J gene lost 4 bases, with 11 bases spanning the gap. Assay used: immunoSEQ multiplex PCR; TCRdb lists only in-frame clones, some missing. The profile shows 3,000 to 4,000 clones, 82% of them singletons. On this clone: Its target is unknown.

This clonotype was sampled from an adult who received the influenza vaccine. Sample: CXCR5- memory CD4+ T cells sorted from blood, taken 7 days after influenza vaccination. The chain recombines TRBV5-7 with TRBJ1-2, with D perhaps TRBD1 (5 bases). TRBV5-7 is known as an ORF, though its function is uncertain. This CDR3 reads CASSLPGPGYGYTF. CDR3 DNA: TGTGCCAGCAGCTTGCCAGGGCCCGGCTATGGCTACACCTTC.